One and the same sample provided the 21 T cell receptor beta chains below, sequenced in a study of Graves' ophthalmopathy and Graves' hyperthyroidism. Amplifying from RNA transcripts, the study obtained TCR beta CDR3 regions. Second-round multiplex PCR came after a first-round RT-PCR that employed HTBI primers. MiXCR, run by TCRdb on the multiplex PCR reads, gives a single entry per CDR3 protein. This sample has almost 750,000 distinct CDR3 sequences; 35% to 50% occur once, and the top ten carry 44%. The sample comprised peripheral blood. The receptors originated from an adult man with Graves' ophthalmopathy.

The chain recombines TRBV7-6 with TRBJ2-2; 7 bases are a match to TRBD1. The germline gives CDR1 SGHVS, CDR2 FNYEAQ. The CDR3 consists of 16 residues. Trimming removed 4 bases from V and 6 bases from J; junction bases left unmatched: 11. The CDR3 here is CASSSGQVRTAGELFF. Written as DNA, the CDR3 is TGTGCCAGCAGCTCCGGACAGGTGCGAACGGCCGGGGAGCTGTTTTTT. The entire variable domain, with the rest obtained from reference TRBV7-6 and TRBJ2-2, is as follows: GAGVSQSPRYKVTKRGQDVALRCDPISGHVSLYWYRQALGQGPEFLTYFNYEAQQDKSGLPNDRFSAERPEGSISTLTIQRTEQRDSAMYRCASSSGQVRTAGELFFGEGSRLTVL.

The gene calls are TRBV20-1 and TRBJ1-5, with D tentatively TRBD1 (6 bases). Germline V gene lookup returns CDR1 DFQATT and CDR2 SNEGSKA (reference sequence). The germline V and J ends were trimmed by 5 bases and 3 bases, with 11 bases remaining between them. This CDR3 contains 13 residues. The CDR3 sequence: CSARGGHNQPQHF. The CDR3 DNA follows: TGCAGTGCTCGGGGGGGACACAATCAGCCCCAGCATTTT.

The J gene is TRBJ2-7, the V gene TRBV20-1; the D gene is possibly TRBD1 (6 bases). The CDR3 runs to 17 residues. Germline V gives CDR1 DFQATT, CDR2 SNEGSKA (reference sequence). Trimming cost V 0 bases and J 0 bases, with 18 bases left between them. The CDR3 nucleotides read TGCAGTGCTAGAGACGCTTTCGACAGGACTTACTCCTACGAGCAGTACTTC. This encodes CSARDAFDRTYSYEQYF.

The sample holds many counts of this clonotype. The chain combines TRBV7-9 with TRBJ1-2; D is unclear. Germline CDR1 and CDR2: SEHNR and FQNEAQ (reference sequence). The CDR3 runs 14 residues. V lost 1 base, J lost 0 bases, and 6 bases lay in between. This CDR3 reads CASSLDVSNYGYTF. In nucleotides, the CDR3 is TGTGCCAGCAGCTTAGATGTATCTAACTATGGCTACACCTTC.

This clonotype has more than one count but fewer than ten. The CDR3 protein is CASSVRVEPYEQYF. In DNA, the CDR3 is TGTGCCAGCAGCGTTAGAGTAGAACCCTACGAGCAGTACTTC. V gene TRBV9 combines with J gene TRBJ2-7; no clear D. The CDR3 consists of 14 residues. V was cut by 2 bases and J by 2 bases, with 11 bases left in between. Germline V gene lookup returns CDR1 SGDLS and CDR2 YYNGEE.

This clonotype occurred many times. V usage is TRBV29-1 and J usage is TRBJ2-7; 9 positions agree with TRBD1. V was clipped by 7 bases and J by 0 bases; unmatched bases: 4. This CDR3 region has 13 residues. Germline V gives CDR1 SQVTM, CDR2 ANQGSEA. The CDR3 DNA is TGCAGCGCCGAGGACAGGGGCTCCTACGAGCAGTACTTC. It specifies CSAEDRGSYEQYF.

On this clonotype itself: At one end the junction does not follow the germline gene, possibly because of a read error. The chain joins TRBV6-1 to TRBJ1-2; no clear D. This CDR3 contains 12 residues. Germline V gene sequence: CDR1 MNHNS, CDR2 SASEGT. The CDR3 spells CASSELLAGYTF. The DNA of the CDR3 is TGCGCCAGCAGTGAGTTACTAGCGGGCTACACCTTC.

A single count supports this clonotype. A much larger clonotype is one base distant, so this may be a read error. The V and J genes are TRBV7-3 and TRBJ2-7; TRBD1 matches at 8 bases. The CDR3 is 12 residues long. Germline V CDR1 and CDR2: SGHTA, FQGTGA. The CDR3 DNA sequence: TGTGCCGGCAGCCCCGGACAGGGCGAGCAGTACTTC. This translates into CAGSPGQGEQYF.

Concerning this clonotype itself: Just one base apart from a much larger clone, this may be a read error. This sequence joins TRBV7-2 and TRBJ1-6; D is unresolved. The CDR3 sequence is 12 residues long. Per germline, CDR1 SGHTA and CDR2 FQGNSA. With 8 bases removed from V and 11 bases from J, the gap between germline ends came to 13 bases. This chain's CDR3 is CASGIWNPPLHF. As DNA, the CDR3 is TGTGCCAGCGGAATTTGGAATCCACCCCTCCACTTT.

J is TRBJ2-5 and V is TRBV6-6; either TRBD1 or TRBD2 may supply D (7 bases each). V was clipped by 5 bases and J by 3 bases, with 22 bases between them. The CDR3 extends over 17 amino acids. Germline CDR1 MNHNY, CDR2 SVGAGI (reference sequence). CDR3 in amino acids: CASSPQGEGARKETQYF. CDR3 nucleotide sequence: TGTGCCAGCAGTCCCCAGGGGGAGGGGGCGAGGAAAGAGACCCAGTACTTC.

This clonotype was recorded many times. This chain connects TRBV7-9 to TRBJ2-5; D is possibly TRBD1 (6 bases). Germline CDR1 and CDR2: SEHNR and FQNEAQ (reference sequence). V lost 4 bases and J lost 5, with 11 bases in between. The CDR3 totals 13 residues. The CDR3 spells CASSSGDVETQYF. Here the CDR3 DNA reads TGTGCCAGCAGCTCAGGGGACGTGGAGACCCAGTACTTC.

Concerning this clonotype itself: The CDR3 carries no conserved terminal phenylalanine or tryptophan, so it likely arises from a read error. Because the CDR3's place on the DNA is in doubt, the DNA is left out and the CDR3 is given as listed by TCRdb. V and J are TRBV29-1 and TRBJ1-4; TRBD1 was called by the table and not checked on the DNA. The CDR3 is 8 residues long, counting both termini. CDR1 is SQVTM and CDR2 is ANQGSEA in the germline V gene. The CDR3 is CSVNQGDY.

This clonotype was seen repeatedly, ten times or more. This chain joins TRBV24-1 and TRBJ2-5; no definite D call. The CDR3 has 12 amino acids. With 0 bases removed from V and 5 bases from J, the gap between germline ends came to 3 bases. The germline V gene encodes CDR1 KGHDR and CDR2 SFDVKD. The CDR3 region is CATSDLRETQYF. The CDR3 region has the DNA TGTGCCACCAGTGATTTGAGGGAGACCCAGTACTTC.

This rearrangement joins TRBV20-1 to TRBJ1-6, with D unresolved. Trimming left V 7 bases short and J 9 bases short, with 19 bases between. The CDR3 extends over 14 amino acids. Germline V gene sequence: CDR1 DFQATT, CDR2 SNEGSKA (reference sequence). In DNA form, the CDR3 reads TGCAGTGGGGTGAAAGGGTGGGATGGTTCACCCCTCCACTTT. Translated, it gives CSGVKGWDGSPLHF.

With respect to this clonotype: A read error is possible here, since a much larger clone lies one base away. This sequence joins TRBV7-9 and TRBJ1-4; unclear D gene. Per the germline V gene, CDR1 is SEHNR and CDR2 is FQNEAQ (reference sequence). The CDR3 has 12 residues. The CDR3 sequence: CPSSFGREKLFF. CDR3 coding DNA: TGTCCCAGCAGCTTTGGACGGGAAAAACTGTTTTTT.

This clonotype was detected only once. This chain links TRBV2 with TRBJ1-5; 7 bases match TRBD1. Germline CDR1 and CDR2: SNHLY and FYNNEI. The CDR3 length is 11 residues. V was pared by 5 bases and J by 11 bases, with 3 bases of the junction left unmatched. CDR3 DNA: TGTGCCAGCAGTACAGGACAGGCCCAGCATTTT. Protein: CASSTGQAQHF.

V is TRBV2 and J is TRBJ2-7; perhaps TRBD1 as D (7 bases). V lost 6 bases and J 7 bases, leaving 16 bases between the germline ends. This CDR3 is 13 amino acids long. Looked up from germline, CDR1 is SNHLY and CDR2 is FYNNEI. In DNA form, the CDR3 reads TGTGCCAGCAGGGCGGGGACAGCATGGGAGCAGTACTTC. It specifies CASRAGTAWEQYF.

The chain couples TRBV7-9 to TRBJ2-2; TRBD1 agrees at 7 bases. Germline V gene sequence: CDR1 SEHNR, CDR2 FQNEAQ (reference sequence). After removal of 5 bases from V and 1 base from J, the junction contained 7 bases not matched to a gene. The length of the CDR3 is 16 residues. The chain's CDR3 is CASSPNRDRNTGELFF. The CDR3 DNA sequence: TGTGCCAGCAGCCCCAACCGGGACAGGAACACCGGGGAGCTGTTTTTT.

This clonotype was seen repeatedly, ten times or more. The V and J genes are TRBV7-9 and TRBJ2-5; either TRBD1 or TRBD2 may fit D (5 bases each). The ends were cut back, 4 bases at V and 5 bases at J, with 11 bases in the middle. This CDR3 is built from 13 residues. Germline V lookup: CDR1 SEHNR, CDR2 FQNEAQ (reference sequence). CDR3 coding DNA: TGTGCCAGCAGCTCCCCAGGGACCGAGACCCAGTACTTC. This sequence encodes CASSSPGTETQYF. Full variable domain (remainder filled in from reference TRBV7-9 and TRBJ2-5): DTGVSQNPRHKITKRGQNVTFRCDPISEHNRLYWYRQTLGQGPEFLTYFQNEAQLEKSRLLSDRFSAERPKGSFSTLEIQRTEQGDSAMYLCASSSPGTETQYFGPGTRLLVL.

The genes are TRBV6-5 and TRBJ1-1; D is perhaps TRBD1 (6 bases). The V end lost 7 bases, the J end lost 1 base, and 10 bases lay between the germline ends. Germline V gene data show CDR1 as MNHEY and CDR2 as SVGAGI. CDR3 length: 13 residues. The CDR3 reads CASTRGGNTEAFF. In DNA, the CDR3 is TGTGCCAGCACCAGAGGGGGGAACACTGAAGCTTTCTTT.

The chain has TRBV7-2 and TRBJ2-2; D call uncertain. Germline CDR1 and CDR2: SGHTA and FQGNSA. The CDR3 has 14 residues. Trimming shortened V by 3 bases and J by 5 bases, and 10 bases separated the two germline ends. The CDR3 sequence: CASSFVITTGELFF. In DNA form, the CDR3 reads TGTGCCAGCAGCTTTGTCATTACTACCGGGGAGCTGTTTTTT.